Listed below are T cell receptor beta chains from one sample, sequenced in a study of response to subunit inactivated influenza vaccine. TCRdb reanalysed the RT-PCR reads using MiXCR and keeps one entry per CDR3 protein. The sample yields 250,000 to 350,000 distinct CDR3 sequences, 20% to 25% seen once. The sequencing used PBMCs from blood, collected about 20 months after vaccination. These receptors came from a man aged 50-75 years who received an inactivated influenza vaccine. CDR3s include the opening cysteine and the closing phenylalanine or tryptophan. The D gene is left open where the match is weak. Expanded clones are given a class, and other clones once, few, many or no size at all.

d_gene,j_gene,v_gene,abundance,CDR3aa,CDR3nt
TRBD2,TRBJ2-2,TRBV19,-,CASRLAAFSNTGELFF,TGTGCCAGTAGACTAGCGGCCTTCTCGAACACCGGGGAGCTGTTTTTT
-,TRBJ1-2,TRBV6-2/TRBV6-3,-,CASSYGGPRGYTF,TGTGCCAGCAGTTACGGAGGGCCTCGCGGCTACACCTTC
-,TRBJ2-4,TRBV20-1,-,CSAPRGAGDIQYF,TGCAGTGCTCCCAGGGGCGCCGGGGACATTCAGTACTTC
-,TRBJ2-3,TRBV7-9,many,CASSLTRLGSDTQYF,TGTGCCAGCAGCTTAACCAGACTAGGGTCAGATACGCAGTATTTT
-,TRBJ1-2,TRBV19,few,CASGATNEFTNYGYTF,TGTGCCTCCGGGGCGACAAATGAATTTACTAACTATGGCTACACCTTC
-,TRBJ1-1,TRBV4-1,many,CASSQVTPNTEAFF,TGCGCCAGCAGCCAAGTTACACCGAACACTGAAGCTTTCTTT
TRBD2,TRBJ2-3,TRBV4-2,-,CASSQEGSDSGGWDTQYF,TGTGCCAGCAGCCAAGAGGGGTCGGATAGCGGGGGGTGGGATACGCAGTATTTT
-,TRBJ1-1,TRBV12-3/TRBV12-4,many,CASSLIGGADTEAFF,TGTGCCAGCAGTTTAATCGGGGGCGCGGACACTGAAGCTTTCTTT
-,TRBJ1-5,TRBV4-1,many,CASSQDQLLTGGGDQPQHF,TGCGCCAGCAGCCAAGATCAGTTGCTTACCGGAGGGGGTGACCAGCCCCAGCATTTT
-,TRBJ2-1,TRBV21-1,-,CASSKAGQSSYNEQFF,TGTGCCAGCAGCAAAGCTGGGCAGAGCTCCTACAATGAGCAGTTCTTC
-,TRBJ1-2,TRBV29-1,many,CSDSGTDRYGYTF,TGCAGCGACTCCGGGACCGACCGCTATGGCTACACCTTC
-,TRBJ2-5,TRBV29-1,-,CSVASRAVETQYF,TGCAGCGTTGCCTCGCGGGCGGTGGAGACCCAGTACTTC
-,TRBJ2-7,TRBV20-1,-,CSARAGTITYEQYF,TGCAGTGCTAGAGCCGGGACAATTACCTACGAGCAGTACTTC
-,TRBJ1-3,TRBV6-5,few,CASSYSRAGAYSGNTIYF,TGTGCCAGCAGTTACTCGCGTGCAGGGGCCTACTCTGGAAACACCATATATTTT
-,TRBJ1-5,TRBV7-2,few,CASSLEGMESNQPQHF,TGTGCCAGCAGCTTAGAAGGGATGGAGAGCAATCAGCCCCAGCATTTT
-,TRBJ2-7,TRBV20-1,-,CSAPLTALPEQYF,TGCAGTGCCCCACTAACAGCCCTCCCCGAGCAGTACTTC
-,TRBJ1-1,TRBV5-1,few,CASSLVTADDEAFF,TGCGCCAGCAGCTTGGTTACGGCCGATGATGAAGCTTTCTTT
-,TRBJ2-3,TRBV12-3/TRBV12-4,-,CASRNRVHTDTQYF,TGTGCCAGCAGGAATCGAGTCCACACAGATACGCAGTATTTT
-,TRBJ1-6,TRBV10-3,few,CAISREGTEDNSPLHF,TGTGCCATCAGTCGGGAGGGGACCGAAGATAATTCACCCCTCCACTTT
TRBD2,TRBJ2-5,TRBV12-5,-,CASGPTLTSGQETQYF,TGTGCTAGTGGTCCGACCCTCACTAGCGGACAAGAGACCCAGTACTTC
-,TRBJ2-5,TRBV4-2,many,CASSQDPGTVETQYF,TGTGCCAGCAGCCAAGATCCCGGGACTGTAGAGACCCAGTACTTC
TRBD2,TRBJ2-7,TRBV20-1,-,CSARRTSLSYEQYF,TGCAGTGCTAGAAGGACTAGCTTGAGTTACGAGCAGTACTTC
TRBD2,TRBJ2-3,TRBV7-9,-,CASSPGLAGGLADTQYF,TGTGCCAGCAGCCCAGGACTAGCGGGAGGGCTCGCAGATACGCAGTATTTT
-,TRBJ1-5,TRBV10-2,-,CASSTEVYSNQPQHF,TGCGCCAGTTCTACAGAAGTATATAGCAATCAGCCCCAGCATTTT
-,TRBJ1-5,TRBV20-1,many,CSGGQGGNQPQHF,TGCAGTGGGGGGCAGGGAGGCAATCAGCCCCAGCATTTT
-,TRBJ1-1,TRBV10-1,few,CASSESWETEAFF,TGCGCCAGCAGTGAGTCGTGGGAGACTGAAGCTTTCTTT
-,TRBJ2-1,TRBV11-1,-,CASSLRGSSSYNEQFF,TGTGCCAGCAGCTTAAGGGGGTCCAGCTCCTACAATGAGCAGTTCTTC
-,TRBJ1-6,TRBV4-3,few,CASSLRPGTADNSPLHF,TGCGCCAGCAGCCTCCGCCCCGGGACGGCTGATAATTCACCCCTCCACTTT
TRBD1,TRBJ1-1,TRBV4-3,few,CASSQGGTGVAEAFF,TGCGCCAGCAGCCAAGGTGGGACAGGGGTCGCTGAAGCTTTCTTT
TRBD1,TRBJ1-3,TRBV7-6,-,CASSPEVTGGSGNTIYF,TGTGCCAGCAGCCCAGAGGTGACAGGGGGCTCCGGAAACACCATATATTTT
-,TRBJ2-3,TRBV11-1,-,CASSLRPAYITDTQYF,TGTGCCAGCAGCTTACGGCCGGCATACATCACAGATACGCAGTATTTT
-,TRBJ1-4,TRBV7-2,many,CASKWEGGTNEKLFF,TGTGCCAGCAAATGGGAGGGGGGGACTAATGAAAAACTGTTTTTT
-,TRBJ2-2,TRBV27,few,CASKEFNTGELFF,TGTGCCAGCAAGGAGTTTAACACCGGGGAGCTGTTTTTT
-,TRBJ2-5,TRBV29-1,-,CSVEQGPGQETQYF,TGCAGCGTTGAACAGGGTCCCGGGCAAGAGACCCAGTACTTC
TRBD1,TRBJ1-3,TRBV6-1,-,CASRGDRSSGNTIYF,TGTGCCAGCAGGGGGGACAGGAGCTCTGGAAACACCATATATTTT
TRBD1,TRBJ1-4,TRBV28,few,CASSLSLAGGFEKLFF,TGTGCCAGCAGTTTATCTCTCGCAGGGGGCTTCGAAAAACTGTTTTTT